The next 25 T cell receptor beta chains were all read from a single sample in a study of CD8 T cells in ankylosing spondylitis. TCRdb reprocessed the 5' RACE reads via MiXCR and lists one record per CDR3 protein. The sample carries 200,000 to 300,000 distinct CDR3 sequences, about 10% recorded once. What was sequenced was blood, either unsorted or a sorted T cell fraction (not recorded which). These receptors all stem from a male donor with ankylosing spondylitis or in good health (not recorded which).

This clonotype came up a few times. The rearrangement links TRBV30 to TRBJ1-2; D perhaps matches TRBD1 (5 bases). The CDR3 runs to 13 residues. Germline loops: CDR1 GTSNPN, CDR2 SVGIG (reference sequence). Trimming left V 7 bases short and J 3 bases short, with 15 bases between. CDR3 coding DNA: TGTGCCTCCACGGTCGGGGCGGACTATGGCTACACCTTC. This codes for CASTVGADYGYTF.

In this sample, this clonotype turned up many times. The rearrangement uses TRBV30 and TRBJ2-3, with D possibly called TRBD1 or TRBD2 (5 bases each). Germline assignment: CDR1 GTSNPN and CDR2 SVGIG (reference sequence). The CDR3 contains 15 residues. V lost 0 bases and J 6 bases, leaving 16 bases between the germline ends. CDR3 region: CAWSVLGTNRDTQYF. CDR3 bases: TGTGCCTGGAGTGTACTAGGGACCAACAGGGATACGCAGTATTTT.

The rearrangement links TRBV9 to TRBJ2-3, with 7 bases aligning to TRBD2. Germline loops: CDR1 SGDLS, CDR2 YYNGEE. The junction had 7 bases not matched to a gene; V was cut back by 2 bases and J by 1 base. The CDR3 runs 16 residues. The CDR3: CASSVSGAGGTDTQYF. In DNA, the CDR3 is TGTGCCAGCAGCGTTTCAGGCGCGGGGGGCACAGATACGCAGTATTTT.

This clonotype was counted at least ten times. The CDR3 DNA reads TGTGCCAGCAGTTTATCGTCGGGAATCAGCACAGATACGCAGTATTTT. Its protein is CASSLSSGISTDTQYF. The chain combines TRBV27 with TRBJ2-3; TRBD2 might be the D (5 bases). The CDR3 totals 16 residues. V was trimmed by 0 bases and J by 0 bases, leaving 10 bases between them. Germline V lookup: CDR1 MNHEY, CDR2 SMNVEV (reference sequence).

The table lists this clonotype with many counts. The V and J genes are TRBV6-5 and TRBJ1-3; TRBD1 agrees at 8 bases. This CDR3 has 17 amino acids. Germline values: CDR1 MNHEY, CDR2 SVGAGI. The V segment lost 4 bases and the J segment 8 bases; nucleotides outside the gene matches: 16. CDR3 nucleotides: TGTGCCAGCAGTTCCGCACGCACCGGGACAGGTCGCCACACCATATATTTT. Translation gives CASSSARTGTGRHTIYF.

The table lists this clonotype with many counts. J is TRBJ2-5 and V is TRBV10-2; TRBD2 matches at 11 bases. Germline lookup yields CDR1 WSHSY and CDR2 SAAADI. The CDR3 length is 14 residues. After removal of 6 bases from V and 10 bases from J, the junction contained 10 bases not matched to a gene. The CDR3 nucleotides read TGCGCCAGCAGGACCCCACTAGCGGGGGAGGTCCAGTACTTC. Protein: CASRTPLAGEVQYF.

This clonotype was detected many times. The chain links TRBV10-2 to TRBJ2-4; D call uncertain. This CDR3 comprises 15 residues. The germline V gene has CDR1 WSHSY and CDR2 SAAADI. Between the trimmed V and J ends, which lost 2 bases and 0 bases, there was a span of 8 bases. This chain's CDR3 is CASSEGYLAKNIQYF. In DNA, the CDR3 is TGCGCCAGCAGTGAGGGCTATTTAGCCAAAAACATTCAGTACTTC.

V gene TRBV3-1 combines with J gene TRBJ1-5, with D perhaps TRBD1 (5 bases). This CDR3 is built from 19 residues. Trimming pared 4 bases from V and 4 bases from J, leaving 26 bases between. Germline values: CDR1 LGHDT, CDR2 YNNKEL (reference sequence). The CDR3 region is CASSPTRRGGAEKNQPQHF. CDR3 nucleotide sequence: TGTGCCAGCAGCCCAACCCGGCGTGGAGGGGCCGAAAAAAATCAGCCCCAGCATTTT.

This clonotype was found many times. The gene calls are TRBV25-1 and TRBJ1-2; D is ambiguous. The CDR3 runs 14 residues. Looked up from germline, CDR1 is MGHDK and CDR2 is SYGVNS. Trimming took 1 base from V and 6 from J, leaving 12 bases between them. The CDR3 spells CASSESRRTNGYTF. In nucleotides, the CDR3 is TGTGCCAGCAGTGAATCCCGGAGAACGAATGGCTACACCTTC.

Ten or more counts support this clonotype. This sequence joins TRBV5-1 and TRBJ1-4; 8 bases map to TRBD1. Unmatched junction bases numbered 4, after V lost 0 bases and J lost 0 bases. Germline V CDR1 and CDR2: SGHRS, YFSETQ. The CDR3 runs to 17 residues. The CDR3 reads CASSLGQGRTTNEKLFF. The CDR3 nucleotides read TGCGCCAGCAGCTTGGGACAGGGGAGGACAACTAATGAAAAACTGTTTTTT.

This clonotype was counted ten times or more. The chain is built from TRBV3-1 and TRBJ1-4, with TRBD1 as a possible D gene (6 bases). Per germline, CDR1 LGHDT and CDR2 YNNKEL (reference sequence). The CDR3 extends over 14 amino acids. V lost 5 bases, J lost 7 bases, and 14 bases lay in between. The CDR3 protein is CASSERGGTEKLFF. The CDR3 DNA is TGTGCCAGCAGCGAGCGGGGGGGCACTGAAAAACTGTTTTTT.

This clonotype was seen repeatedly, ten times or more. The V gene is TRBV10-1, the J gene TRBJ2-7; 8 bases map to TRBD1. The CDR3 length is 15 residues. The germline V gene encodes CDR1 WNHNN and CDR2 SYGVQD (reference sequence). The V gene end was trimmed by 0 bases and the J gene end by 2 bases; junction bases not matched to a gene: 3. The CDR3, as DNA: TGCGCCAGCAGTGAGTCGACAGGGGCGGCCTACGAGCAGTACTTC. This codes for CASSESTGAAYEQYF.

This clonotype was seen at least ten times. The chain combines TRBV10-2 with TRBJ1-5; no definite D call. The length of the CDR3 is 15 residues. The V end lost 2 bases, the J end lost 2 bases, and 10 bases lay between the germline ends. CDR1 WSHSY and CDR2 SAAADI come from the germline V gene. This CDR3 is CASSERGFGNQPQHF. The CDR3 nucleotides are TGCGCCAGCAGTGAGCGGGGATTCGGCAATCAGCCCCAGCATTTT.

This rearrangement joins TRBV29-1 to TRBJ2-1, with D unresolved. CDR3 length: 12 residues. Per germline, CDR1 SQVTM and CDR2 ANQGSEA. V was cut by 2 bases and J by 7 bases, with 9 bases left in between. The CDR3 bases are TGCAGCGTTGAACCGACCAGGAATGAGCAGTTCTTC. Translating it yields CSVEPTRNEQFF.

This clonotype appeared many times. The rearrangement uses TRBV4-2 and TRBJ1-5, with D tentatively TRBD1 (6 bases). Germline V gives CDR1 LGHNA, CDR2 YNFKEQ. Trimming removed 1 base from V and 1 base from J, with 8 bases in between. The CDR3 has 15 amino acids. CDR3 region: CASSQVGQSNQPQHF. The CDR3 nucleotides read TGTGCCAGCAGCCAAGTAGGACAGAGCAATCAGCCCCAGCATTTT.

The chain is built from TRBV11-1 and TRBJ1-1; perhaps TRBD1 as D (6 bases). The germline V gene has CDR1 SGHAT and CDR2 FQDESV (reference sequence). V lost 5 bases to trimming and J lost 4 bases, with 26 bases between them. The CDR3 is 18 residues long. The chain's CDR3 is CASSPTLGYGRGATEAFF. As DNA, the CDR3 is TGTGCCAGCAGCCCGACCCTAGGCTATGGACGGGGGGCCACTGAAGCTTTCTTT.

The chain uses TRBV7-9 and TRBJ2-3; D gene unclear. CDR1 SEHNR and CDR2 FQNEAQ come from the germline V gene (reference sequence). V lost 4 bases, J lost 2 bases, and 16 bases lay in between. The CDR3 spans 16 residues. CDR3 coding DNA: TGTGCCAGCAGCTATGGTCCGCCAGCATACACAGATACGCAGTATTTT. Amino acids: CASSYGPPAYTDTQYF.

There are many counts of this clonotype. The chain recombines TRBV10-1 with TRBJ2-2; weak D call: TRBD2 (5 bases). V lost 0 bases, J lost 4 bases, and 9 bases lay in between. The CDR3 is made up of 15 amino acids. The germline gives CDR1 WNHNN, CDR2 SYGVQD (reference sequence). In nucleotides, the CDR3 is TGCGCCAGCAGTGAGTCTCTAGCAGGCACCGGGGAGCTGTTTTTT. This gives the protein CASSESLAGTGELFF.

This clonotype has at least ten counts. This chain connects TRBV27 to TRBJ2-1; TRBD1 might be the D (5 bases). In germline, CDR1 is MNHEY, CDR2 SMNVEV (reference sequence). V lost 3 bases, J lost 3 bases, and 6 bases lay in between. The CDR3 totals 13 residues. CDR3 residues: CASSFDSYNEQFF. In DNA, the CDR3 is TGTGCCAGCAGTTTCGACAGCTACAATGAGCAGTTCTTC.

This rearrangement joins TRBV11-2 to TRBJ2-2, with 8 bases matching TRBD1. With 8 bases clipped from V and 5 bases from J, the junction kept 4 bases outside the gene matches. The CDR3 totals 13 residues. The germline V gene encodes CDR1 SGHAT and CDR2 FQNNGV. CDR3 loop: CASYQGATGELFF. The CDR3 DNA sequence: TGTGCCAGCTATCAGGGGGCTACCGGGGAGCTGTTTTTT.

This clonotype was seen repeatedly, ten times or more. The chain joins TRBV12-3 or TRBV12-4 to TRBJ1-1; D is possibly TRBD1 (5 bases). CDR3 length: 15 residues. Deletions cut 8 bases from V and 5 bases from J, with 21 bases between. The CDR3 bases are TGTGCCAGCGGCGGGACCGCGGGTGGTGAGACTGAAGCTTTCTTT. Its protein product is CASGGTAGGETEAFF.

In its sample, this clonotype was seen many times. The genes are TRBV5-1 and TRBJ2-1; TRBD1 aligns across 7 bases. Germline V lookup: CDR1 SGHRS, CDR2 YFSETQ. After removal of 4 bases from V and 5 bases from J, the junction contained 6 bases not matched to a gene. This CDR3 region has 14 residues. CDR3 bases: TGCGCCAGCAGCGGGTCAGGGGGAAACAATGAGCAGTTCTTC. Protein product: CASSGSGGNNEQFF.

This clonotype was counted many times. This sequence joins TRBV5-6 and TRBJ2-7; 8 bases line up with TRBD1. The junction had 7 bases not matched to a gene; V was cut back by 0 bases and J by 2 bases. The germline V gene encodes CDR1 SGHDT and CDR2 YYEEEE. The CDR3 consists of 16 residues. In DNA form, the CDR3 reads TGTGCCAGCAGCTTGGGACAGGGGTCCCAAGCCTACGAGCAGTACTTC. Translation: CASSLGQGSQAYEQYF.

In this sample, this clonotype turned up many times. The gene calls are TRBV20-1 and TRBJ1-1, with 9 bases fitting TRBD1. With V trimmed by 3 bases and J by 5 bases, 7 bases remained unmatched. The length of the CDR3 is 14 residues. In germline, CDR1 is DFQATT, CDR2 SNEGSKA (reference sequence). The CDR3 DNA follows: TGCAGTGCTAGCCGGACAGGGGAAGAAACTGAAGCTTTCTTT. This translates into CSASRTGEETEAFF.

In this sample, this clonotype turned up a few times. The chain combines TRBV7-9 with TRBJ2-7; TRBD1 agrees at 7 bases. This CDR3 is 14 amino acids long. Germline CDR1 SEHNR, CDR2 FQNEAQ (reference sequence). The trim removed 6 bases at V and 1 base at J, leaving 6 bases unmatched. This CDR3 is CASRAADRSYEQYF. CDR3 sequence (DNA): TGTGCCAGCAGAGCTGCGGACAGGTCCTACGAGCAGTACTTC. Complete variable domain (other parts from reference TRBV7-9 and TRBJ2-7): DTGVSQNPRHKITKRGQNVTFRCDPISEHNRLYWYRQTLGQGPEFLTYFQNEAQLEKSRLLSDRFSAERPKGSFSTLEIQRTEQGDSAMYLCASRAADRSYEQYFGPGTRLTVT.